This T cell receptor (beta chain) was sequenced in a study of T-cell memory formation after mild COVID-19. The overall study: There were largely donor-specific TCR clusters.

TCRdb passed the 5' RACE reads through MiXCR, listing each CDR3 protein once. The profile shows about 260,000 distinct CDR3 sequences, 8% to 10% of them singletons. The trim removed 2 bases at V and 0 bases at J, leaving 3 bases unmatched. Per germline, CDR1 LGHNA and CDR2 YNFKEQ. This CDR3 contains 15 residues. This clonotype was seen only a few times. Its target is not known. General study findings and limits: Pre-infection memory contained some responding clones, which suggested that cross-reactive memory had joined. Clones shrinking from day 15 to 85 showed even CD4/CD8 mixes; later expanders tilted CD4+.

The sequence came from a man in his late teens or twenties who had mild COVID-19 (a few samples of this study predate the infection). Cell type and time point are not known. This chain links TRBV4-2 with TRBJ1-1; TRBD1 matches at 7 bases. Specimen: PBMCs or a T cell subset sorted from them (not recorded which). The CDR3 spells CASSQPGQLNTEAFF. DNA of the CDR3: TGTGCCAGCAGCCAACCGGGACAGCTGAACACTGAAGCTTTCTTT.